A selection of T cell receptor beta chains follows, all from one sample in a study of response to subunit inactivated influenza vaccine. Via MiXCR, TCRdb re-called the RT-PCR reads, giving one row per CDR3 protein. The data contain over 400,000 distinct CDR3 sequences, approximately 10% of them singletons. The specimen comprised PBMCs from blood, sampled about 6 weeks after vaccination. These receptors originate from a man aged 50-59 years who received an inactivated influenza vaccine. CDR3s include the opening cysteine and the closing phenylalanine or tryptophan. Fields, in order: V gene, J gene, CDR3 length, CDR3 protein.

TRBV20-1,TRBJ2-6,14,CSASRNSGANVLTF
TRBV18,TRBJ2-5,15,CASSQLQGPQETQYF
TRBV6-2/TRBV6-3,TRBJ2-1,17,CASSYRRGGLQNNEQFF
TRBV27,TRBJ2-6,16,CASSLSLGSGANVLTF
TRBV27,TRBJ1-2,15,CASTLREGGFYGYTF
TRBV10-3,TRBJ2-3,16,CAISQWREAHTDTQYF
TRBV5-1,TRBJ1-5,15,CASSPTPFRNQPQHF
TRBV5-1,TRBJ2-5,12,CASSRQQETQYF
TRBV24-1,TRBJ2-5,14,CATSDLTPTGTQYF
TRBV2,TRBJ1-6,16,CASRMGSGDKNSPLHF
TRBV29-1,TRBJ1-1,12,CSVEGGNTEAFF
TRBV27,TRBJ2-7,14,CASSFTGVTDEQYF
TRBV5-1,TRBJ1-4,17,CASSWGMRGVLNEKLFF
TRBV5-4,TRBJ2-3,15,CASSKTGGEVDTQYF
TRBV4-2,TRBJ2-3,13,CASSQVGEDTQYF
TRBV5-1,TRBJ2-4,13,CASSLSRQNIQYF
TRBV5-1,TRBJ2-2,14,CASAGGLNTGELFF
TRBV7-2,TRBJ2-7,22,CASSLRINAPGTSGRTGYEQYF
TRBV5-1,TRBJ2-7,13,CASSPPTPYEQYF
TRBV19,TRBJ1-1,14,CASLDPGRGTEAFF
TRBV5-1,TRBJ2-1,17,CASSFGTTGVNYNEQFF
TRBV27,TRBJ2-3,16,CASRRTSGPHTDTQYF
TRBV18,TRBJ2-1,15,CASSPVSHSYNEQFF
TRBV20-1,TRBJ1-1,13,CSAFLNRGTEAFF
TRBV20-1,TRBJ1-2,13,CSAIQEGTKGYTF
TRBV4-2,TRBJ2-2,18,CASSQAGTGGLWTGELFF
TRBV5-1,TRBJ1-1,15,CASSLGVRTNTEAFF
TRBV12-3/TRBV12-4,TRBJ2-7,12,CASGLSSYEQYF
TRBV15,TRBJ1-5,15,CATSSMGTGDQPQHF
TRBV10-3,TRBJ2-1,13,CAISESAAAEQFF
TRBV7-3,TRBJ2-7,15,CASSLMVGSSYEQYF
TRBV7-2,TRBJ2-7,13,CASSRRYGYEQYF
TRBV24-1,TRBJ2-2,17,CATSDYPGQGYSGELFF
TRBV4-3,TRBJ2-5,15,CASSRRPDREETQYF
TRBV6-5,TRBJ2-7,16,CASSYSIVRGTYEQYF
TRBV19,TRBJ2-5,16,CASTPTRGGAQETQYF
TRBV19,TRBJ2-1,12,CASSIGYNEQFF
TRBV7-6,TRBJ2-6,19,CASSLASAADYSGANVLTF